This T cell receptor beta chain originates from a study of cytomegalovirus exposure and HLA in healthy donors. Across the whole study: Early released data comprised 80 million to 90 million unique TCRs from HLA-typed donors. General study results and limits: Within an earlier analysis, most TCR beta V segments proved productive either about 87% or about 30% of the time. Despite most TCR sequences being rare, some public TCRs occurred in many donors.

Researchers ran the PCR with 60 Vbeta and 13 Jbeta primers. The table came from immunoSEQ multiplex PCR; TCRdb's copy has only in-frame clones and leaves some out. Here the sample spans approximately 99,000 clones, approximately 85% being singletons. The V gene's germline CDR1 is MNHNY and CDR2 SVGAGI (reference sequence). This CDR3 comprises 14 residues. The V and J ends lost 8 bases and 5 bases respectively, with 18 bases between them. This clone was seen more than once but under ten times. The antigen is not known. What was sequenced was PBMCs. This sequence originates from a man aged 35-49 years in good health and CMV-seropositive. The chain employs TRBV6-6 and TRBJ2-5; TRBD1 might be the D (7 bases). This CDR3 reads CASLRGEEGETQYF. The DNA of the CDR3 is TGTGCCAGCCTCAGGGGGGAGGAGGGGGAGACCCAGTACTTC.